Presented here are 20 T cell receptor beta chains from one specimen sequenced in a study of OX40 agonist ivuxolimab in advanced cancers. TCRdb keeps only in-frame clones here, not all; method: immunoSEQ multiplex PCR. The table includes around 65,000 clones, 85% to 95% detected once. Here the sequenced sample was CD4+ or CD8+ T cells sorted from blood, taken in a trial of the OX40 agonist ivuxolimab. These receptors were collected from an adult with an advanced solid tumor such as melanoma, head and neck, liver or kidney cancer.

The J gene is TRBJ2-2, the V gene TRBV12-2; the D call of TRBD2 is as the table states it, not checked on the DNA. TRBV12-2 is tagged as a pseudogene. The CDR3 loop spans 17 amino acids. CDR3 in amino acids: CASRLVAGSAATGELFF. The CDR3 DNA sequence: TGTGCAAGTCGCTTGGTAGCGGGGTCGGCGGCCACCGGGGAGCTGTTTTTT.

CDR3 sequence (DNA): TGTGCTAGTGGTGCCGTGTACGGGGAGCTGTTTTTT. As protein: CASGAVYGELFF. The rearrangement links TRBV12-5 to TRBJ2-2; unclear D gene. The CDR3 runs to 12 residues. Trimming shortened V by 5 bases and J by 7 bases, and 8 bases separated the two germline ends. CDR1 is LGHNT, CDR2 FRNRAP, per germline.

The chain combines TRBV2 with TRBJ2-3; TRBD1 is a possible D gene (6 bases). Trimming took 4 bases from V and 4 from J, leaving 21 bases between them. The CDR3 has 17 amino acids. Germline V gives CDR1 SNHLY, CDR2 FYNNEI. The DNA of the CDR3 is TGTGCCAGCAGTGTTTTGCGACAGGCAGTGGATTCAGATACGCAGTATTTT. Encoded protein: CASSVLRQAVDSDTQYF.

This clone was seen a handful of times. The chain has TRBV4-3 and TRBJ1-5; D gene unclear. CDR1 and CDR2 (germline): LGHNA, YSLEER. V was trimmed by 0 bases and J by 5 bases, leaving 8 bases between them. The length of the CDR3 is 14 residues. The CDR3 loop reads CASSQDPAYQPQHF. CDR3 DNA: TGCGCCAGCAGCCAAGATCCGGCTTATCAGCCCCAGCATTTT.

This chain connects TRBV6-1 to TRBJ1-4, with TRBD1 matching over 8 bases. Germline trimming cut 1 base from V and 0 bases from J; bases unmatched to any gene: 10. The CDR3 totals 19 residues. The germline CDR1 and CDR2 sequences are MNHNS and SASEGT. DNA for the CDR3: TGTGCCAGCAGTGAAGTCGGCAGGGGGCGAGGGGCAACTAATGAAAAACTGTTTTTT. It yields the protein CASSEVGRGRGATNEKLFF.

With respect to this clone: Because the CDR3's place on the DNA is in doubt, the DNA is left out and the CDR3 is given as listed by TCRdb. CDR3 in amino acids: CASSTSEPDGYTF. The genes are TRBV27 and TRBJ1-2. Germline loops: CDR1 MNHEY, CDR2 SMNVEV (reference sequence). The CDR3 adds up to 13 amino acids, both ends counted.

This chain uses TRBV5-4 with TRBJ2-1; TRBD2 is a possible D gene (6 bases). Trimming stripped 4 bases from V and 7 bases from J, with 15 bases between. The germline V gene has CDR1 SGHNT and CDR2 YYREEE (reference sequence). CDR3 size: 14 residues. The CDR3 sequence is CASSGGTLLNEQFF. The CDR3 bases are TGTGCCAGCAGCGGCGGGACGCTCCTAAATGAGCAGTTCTTC. The variable domain in full, with the rest retrieved from reference TRBV5-4 and TRBJ2-1, is ETGVTQSPTHLIKTRGQQVTLRCSSQSGHNTVSWYQQALGQGPQFIFQYYREEENGRGNFPPRFSGLQFPNYSSELNVNALELDDSALYLCASSGGTLLNEQFFGPGTRLTVL.

The chain joins TRBV11-1 to TRBJ2-3, with 10 positions matching TRBD1. The CDR3 runs 15 residues. Trimming took 5 bases from V and 2 from J; bases not matched to a gene: 4. CDR1 and CDR2 (germline): SGHAT, FQDESV (reference sequence). The CDR3 sequence: CASSPGTGDTDTQYF. In nucleotides, the CDR3 is TGTGCCAGCAGCCCCGGGACAGGGGACACAGATACGCAGTATTTT.

The rearrangement joins TRBV6-6 to TRBJ2-3, with TRBD1 matching over 9 bases. CDR1 and CDR2 (germline): MNHNY, SVGAGI (reference sequence). The CDR3 sequence is 16 residues long. Trimming at V came to 0 bases and at J to 4 bases, leaving 5 bases not matched to a gene. The CDR3 here is CASSYSVGQGADTQYF. CDR3 in DNA: TGTGCCAGCAGTTACTCTGTGGGACAGGGCGCAGATACGCAGTATTTT.

The genes are TRBV4-3 and TRBJ2-1; D possibly uses TRBD1 or TRBD2 (5 bases each). CDR1 and CDR2 (germline): LGHNA, YSLEER. The CDR3 consists of 17 residues. V dropped 4 bases and J dropped 8 bases, with 24 bases sitting between them. CDR3 in amino acids: CASSRNLAGLGYDEQFF. In nucleotides, the CDR3 is TGCGCCAGCAGCCGGAACCTAGCAGGGCTCGGTTACGATGAGCAGTTCTTC.

The genes are TRBV13 and TRBJ1-1, with a tentative D call TRBD1 (5 bases). Trimming took 0 bases from V and 4 from J, leaving 12 bases between them. This CDR3 contains 15 residues. The V gene's germline CDR1 is PRHDT and CDR2 FYEKMQ (reference sequence). CDR3 sequence: CASSLGSSGVTEAFF. DNA for the CDR3: TGTGCCAGCAGCTTAGGTTCGTCGGGGGTCACTGAAGCTTTCTTT. The variable domain in full, completed from reference TRBV13 and TRBJ1-1, reads AAGVIQSPRHLIKEKRETATLKCYPIPRHDTVYWYQQGPGQDPQFLISFYEKMQSDKGSIPDRFSAQQFSDYHSELNMSSLELGDSALYFCASSLGSSGVTEAFFGQGTRLTVV.

The V and J genes are TRBV10-2 and TRBJ2-2, with 11 bases identical to TRBD2. Looked up from germline, CDR1 is WSHSY and CDR2 is SAAADI. Losses at the gene ends were 6 bases for V and 8 bases for J; bases not matched to a gene: 11. The CDR3 covers 16 residues. The CDR3 region has the DNA TGCGCCAGCAGCGTGACTAGCGGGGAGTTGTGGGGGGAGCTGTTTTTT. Amino acid sequence: CASSVTSGELWGELFF.

V usage is TRBV18 and J usage is TRBJ2-1; the D is unclear. Trimming took 2 bases from V and 6 from J, leaving 2 bases between them. The germline V gene has CDR1 KGHSH and CDR2 LQKENI. The CDR3 spans 11 residues. This CDR3 is CASSPGNEQFF. The CDR3 DNA is TGTGCCAGCTCACCAGGCAATGAGCAGTTCTTC.

V and J are TRBV18 and TRBJ1-1; 7 nucleotides agree with TRBD1. There are 17 residues in the CDR3. Germline values: CDR1 KGHSH, CDR2 LQKENI. After removal of 1 base from V and 6 bases from J, the junction contained 14 bases not matched to a gene. CDR3 DNA sequence: TGTGCCAGCTCACCACTAACGATGACAGGGAAATTGGCTGAAGCTTTCTTT. Protein product: CASSPLTMTGKLAEAFF. Using reference TRBV18 and TRBJ1-1 for the parts outside the CDR3, the full variable domain is NAGVMQNPRHLVRRRGQEARLRCSPMKGHSHVYWYRQLPEEGLKFMVYLQKENIIDESGMPKERFSAEFPKEGPSILRIQQVVRGDSAAYFCASSPLTMTGKLAEAFFGQGTRLTVV.

This sequence joins TRBV4-1 and TRBJ1-1, with D uncertain. In germline, CDR1 is MGHRA, CDR2 YSYEKL. V was pared by 4 bases and J by 3 bases, with 3 bases between. This CDR3 region has 11 residues. CDR3 in DNA: TGCGCCAGCAGCCTGGACACTGAAGCTTTCTTT. Translated: CASSLDTEAFF.

The V call is TRBV11-3, the J call TRBJ2-7, with TRBD2 matching 7 bases. Per germline, CDR1 SGHNT and CDR2 YENEEA. Trimming removed 1 base from V and 2 bases from J; junction bases left unmatched: 5. The CDR3 spans 15 residues. CDR3: CASSLGTGGAYEQYF. CDR3 nucleotide sequence: TGTGCCAGCAGCTTAGGGACGGGAGGCGCCTACGAGCAGTACTTC.

This clone was seen only once. The V gene is TRBV4-1, the J gene TRBJ2-7; maybe TRBD1 (5 bases). The V and J ends lost 0 bases and 3 bases respectively, with 12 bases between them. This CDR3 has 15 residues. Germline loops: CDR1 MGHRA, CDR2 YSYEKL. This CDR3 reads CASSQENTGFYEQYF. The CDR3 nucleotides read TGCGCCAGCAGCCAAGAAAATACAGGTTTCTACGAGCAGTACTTC.

This clone was detected once. The chain links TRBV19 to TRBJ1-1, with a weak D call TRBD1 (5 bases). The length of the CDR3 is 13 residues. V lost 3 bases, J lost 7 bases, and 12 bases lay in between. Germline assignment: CDR1 LNHDA and CDR2 SQIVND (reference sequence). The CDR3, as DNA: TGTGCCAGTAGTATTTTCGGGGGTGATGAAGCTTTCTTT. This translates into CASSIFGGDEAFF.

The CDR3, as DNA: TGTGCCAGTAGAAGGACAGGGGGCCAGGATACGCAGTATTTT. Its protein product is CASRRTGGQDTQYF. The chain couples TRBV19 to TRBJ2-3; TRBD1 matches 11 bases. CDR3 length: 14 amino acids. V was clipped by 6 bases and J by 6 bases; unmatched bases: 5. From germline, CDR1 is LNHDA and CDR2 SQIVND (reference sequence). The full variable domain, with the rest looked up from reference TRBV19 and TRBJ2-3, is DGGITQSPKYLFRKEGQNVTLSCEQNLNHDAMYWYRQDPGQGLRLIYYSQIVNDFQKGDIAEGYSVSREKKESFPLTVTSAQKNPTAFYLCASRRTGGQDTQYFGPGTRLTVL.

The chain is built from TRBV4-1 and TRBJ1-5; possibly TRBD1 for D (6 bases). The CDR3 has 15 amino acids. The V gene lost 3 bases and the J gene lost 7 bases, with 16 bases spanning the gap. Germline values: CDR1 MGHRA, CDR2 YSYEKL. The CDR3 DNA sequence: TGCGCCAGCAGCCAGAGTGAGGGGGGTAAACAGCCCCAGCATTTT. As protein: CASSQSEGGKQPQHF.